This entry lists 28 T cell receptor beta chains sequenced from one sample in a study of patients and donors after allogeneic stem cell transplantation. TCRdb itself ran the RT-PCR reads through MiXCR, one entry per CDR3 protein. Of tens of thousands of distinct CDR3 sequences listed, 37% are singletons. Sequencing used blood, either unsorted or a sorted T cell fraction (not recorded which). These receptors were taken from a human donor who was either an allogeneic HSCT recipient or a stem cell or donor lymphocyte infusion donor (not recorded which). It is not recorded whose cells these are; they may come from a transplant donor.

The chain couples TRBV29-1 to TRBJ2-7, with unresolved D. V gave up 4 bases and J gave up 0 bases, with 10 bases separating them. Germline V gene sequence: CDR1 SQVTM, CDR2 ANQGSEA. CDR3 length: 13 residues. CDR3 loop: CSVAGPNSYEQYV. In DNA, the CDR3 is TGCAGCGTTGCTGGGCCCAACTCCTACGAGCAGTACGTC.

The gene calls are TRBV7-2 and TRBJ1-2; D is ambiguous. The CDR3 covers 12 residues. V was trimmed by 1 base and J by 8 bases, leaving 8 bases between them. Germline-derived CDR1 and CDR2 are SGHTA and FQGNSA. CDR3 bases: TGTGCCAGCAGCTTAGTAAAGGTGGGCTACACCTTC. As protein: CASSLVKVGYTF.

This clonotype was seen more than once but under ten times. This chain links TRBV6-2 or TRBV6-3 with TRBJ2-5; the D is unclear. CDR3 size: 11 residues. Germline CDR1 MNHEY, CDR2 SVGEGT. Trimming cost V 5 bases and J 1 base, with 2 bases left between them. The DNA for the CDR3 is TGTGCCAGCAGTACCCAAGAGACCCAGTACTTC. It codes for CASSTQETQYF.

This chain joins TRBV5-1 and TRBJ2-5, with a weak D call TRBD1 (5 bases). Deletions cut 2 bases from V and 5 bases from J, with 10 bases between. Germline lookup yields CDR1 SGHRS and CDR2 YFSETQ. There are 13 residues in the CDR3. CDR3 DNA sequence: TGCGCCAGCAGCTTTCGCAGGGTGGAGACCCAGTACTTC. It is translated as CASSFRRVETQYF.

This clonotype occurred many times. The chain carries TRBV27 and TRBJ1-5; 8 nucleotides agree with TRBD1. V was pared by 5 bases and J by 4 bases, with 4 bases of the junction left unmatched. Germline CDR1 reads MNHEY; CDR2 reads SMNVEV (reference sequence). The CDR3 has 14 residues. CDR3 amino acids: CASSGQGPNQPQHF. As DNA, the CDR3 is TGTGCCAGCAGTGGACAGGGACCAAATCAGCCCCAGCATTTT.

This clonotype was counted between two and nine times. V gene TRBV10-3 combines with J gene TRBJ2-1; 9 bases line up with TRBD2. Germline trimming cut 3 bases from V and 4 bases from J; bases unmatched to any gene: 7. The germline CDR1 and CDR2 sequences are ENHRY and SYGVKD. CDR3 size: 16 residues. CDR3 amino acids: CAISDLAGGPYNEQFF. The CDR3, as DNA: TGTGCCATCAGTGATCTGGCGGGAGGGCCGTACAATGAGCAGTTCTTC.

The chain joins TRBV15 to TRBJ1-1; D unclear. The CDR3 spans 16 residues. The germline V and J ends were trimmed by 0 bases and 4 bases, with 15 bases remaining between them. Germline V gene data show CDR1 as LNHNV and CDR2 as YYDKDF (reference sequence). CDR3 nucleotides: TGTGCCACCAGCAGAGATTATAAGGGTAAGGGCACTGAAGCTTTCTTT. Protein sequence: CATSRDYKGKGTEAFF.

V usage is TRBV5-1 and J usage is TRBJ2-1; TRBD1 is a possible D gene (6 bases). Germline V gene lookup returns CDR1 SGHRS and CDR2 YFSETQ. CDR3 length: 14 amino acids. The V end lost 4 bases, the J end lost 1 base, and 9 bases lay between the germline ends. In DNA form, the CDR3 reads TGCGCCAGCAGCGCCGGACAGTCCTACAATGAGCAGTTCTTC. It specifies CASSAGQSYNEQFF.

V is TRBV4-3 and J is TRBJ1-6; D is perhaps TRBD1 (6 bases). Germline V lookup: CDR1 LGHNA, CDR2 YSLEER. The CDR3 has 16 residues. Deletions cut 4 bases from V and 7 bases from J, with 17 bases between. The CDR3 spells CASSLETGIPNSPLHF. CDR3 in DNA: TGCGCCAGCAGCCTTGAAACAGGGATCCCAAATTCACCCCTCCACTTT.

The CDR3: CASSLDRASGGMYV. DNA of the CDR3: TGTGCCAGCAGCTTAGATCGGGCTAGCGGGGGGATGTACGTC. This chain uses TRBV7-9 with TRBJ2-7; 11 bases line up with TRBD2. J lost 12 bases, V lost 1 base, and 8 bases had no gene match. Germline-derived CDR1 and CDR2 are SEHNR and FQNEAQ (reference sequence). The CDR3 consists of 14 residues.

The chain links TRBV7-3 to TRBJ2-1, with D perhaps given as TRBD1 or TRBD2 (6 bases each). V shed 1 base and J shed 9 bases, with 13 bases lying between them. This CDR3 is built from 14 residues. Germline-derived CDR1 and CDR2 are SGHTA and FQGTGA. CDR3 amino acids: CASSLSSGEVEQFF. The CDR3 DNA reads as TGTGCCAGCAGCTTAAGCTCAGGGGAGGTTGAGCAGTTCTTC.

This chain connects TRBV7-8 to TRBJ1-6; TRBD1 matches 7 bases. Losses at the gene ends were 5 bases for V and 0 bases for J; bases not matched to a gene: 10. Germline values: CDR1 SGHVS, CDR2 FQNEAQ. The CDR3 is 18 residues long. CDR3 in amino acids: CASSRYLGQSSYNSPLHF. The CDR3 DNA is TGTGCCAGCAGCCGGTATCTGGGACAGAGCTCCTATAATTCACCCCTCCACTTT.

For the CDR3, the DNA is TGCAGTGCTCAAGACGTAGCGGGAGGCAGCTACAATGAGCAGTTCTTC. This translates into CSAQDVAGGSYNEQFF. V usage is TRBV20-1 and J usage is TRBJ2-1; TRBD2 aligns across 10 bases. The CDR3 is 16 residues long. The V gene end was trimmed by 5 bases and the J gene end by 3 bases; junction bases not matched to a gene: 10. Germline V gene lookup returns CDR1 DFQATT and CDR2 SNEGSKA (reference sequence).

This clonotype was seen a handful of times. The chain joins TRBV9 to TRBJ2-5; no firm D call. The V gene's germline CDR1 is SGDLS and CDR2 YYNGEE. The V and J ends lost 0 bases and 12 bases respectively, with 3 bases between them. This CDR3 comprises 9 residues. The CDR3 loop is CASSVVKYF. The CDR3 DNA follows: TGTGCCAGCAGCGTAGTGAAGTACTTC.

This chain connects TRBV5-1 to TRBJ2-3, with a weak D call TRBD1 (7 bases). Trimming took 0 bases from V and 3 from J, leaving 11 bases between them. The CDR3 runs to 15 residues. Germline values: CDR1 SGHRS, CDR2 YFSETQ. The CDR3 sequence: CASSLETGRTDTQYF. The CDR3 coding sequence is TGCGCCAGCAGCTTGGAGACAGGGAGGACAGATACGCAGTATTTT.

This clonotype was recorded a few times. This rearrangement joins TRBV24-1 to TRBJ2-3; TRBD2 agrees at 8 bases. The length of the CDR3 is 15 residues. V shed 4 bases, J shed 2 bases, and the junction held 4 bases outside the gene matches. CDR1 and CDR2 from the germline V gene are KGHDR and SFDVKD. CDR3 DNA sequence: TGTGCCACCAGTGAGAGCGGGAGCCCCACAGATACGCAGTATTTT. Translated, it gives CATSESGSPTDTQYF.

The table lists this clonotype with a few counts. The rearrangement joins TRBV12-3 or TRBV12-4 to TRBJ1-5; a weak D match, TRBD1 (5 bases). The CDR3 sequence is 15 residues long. V lost 1 base and J 2 bases, leaving 9 bases between the germline ends. The DNA of the CDR3 is TGTGCCAGCAGTTTAGACCAGGGAGGCAATCAGCCCCAGCATTTT. Its protein is CASSLDQGGNQPQHF.

The genes are TRBV6-5 and TRBJ1-2; tentatively, D is TRBD1 (5 bases). This CDR3 contains 14 residues. V was pared by 7 bases and J by 4 bases, with 16 bases between. Germline V gene data show CDR1 as MNHEY and CDR2 as SVGAGI. The CDR3, as DNA: TGTGCCAGCAAAAACTTTAGGACACCCTATGGCTACACCTTC. It is translated as CASKNFRTPYGYTF.

The chain joins TRBV20-1 to TRBJ2-1, with 8 bases matching TRBD1. V shed 1 base and J 12 bases; nucleotides not matched to a gene: 8. Germline CDR1 and CDR2: DFQATT and SNEGSKA (reference sequence). The CDR3 extends over 13 amino acids. The CDR3: CSARGRGQGAQFF. In DNA, the CDR3 is TGCAGTGCTAGAGGGAGAGGACAGGGAGCGCAGTTCTTC.

This clonotype was picked up one time. The rearrangement uses TRBV6-2 or TRBV6-3 and TRBJ2-7; perhaps TRBD2 as D (5 bases). Trimming cost V 0 bases and J 3 bases, with 15 bases left between them. The germline V gene encodes CDR1 MNHEY and CDR2 SVGEGT. The CDR3 is 16 amino acids. CDR3: CASSYSPGGLNYEQYF. CDR3 bases: TGTGCCAGCAGTTACTCACCCGGAGGACTGAACTACGAGCAGTACTTC.

This clonotype was found a few times. The gene calls are TRBV7-2 and TRBJ2-3; D is ambiguous. Per germline, CDR1 SGHTA and CDR2 FQGNSA. The CDR3 is 14 residues long. Trimming shortened V by 3 bases and J by 2 bases, and 9 bases separated the two germline ends. The CDR3 DNA follows: TGTGCCAGCAGCTTGATGGCTGCCACAGATACGCAGTATTTT. This codes for CASSLMAATDTQYF.

This clonotype was picked up a small number of times. This chain links TRBV29-1 with TRBJ2-4, with 7 positions matching TRBD1. With V trimmed by 6 bases and J by 8 bases, 7 bases remained unmatched. Germline loops: CDR1 SQVTM, CDR2 ANQGSEA. The CDR3 is 12 amino acids. The chain's CDR3 is CSVRTGFYIQYF. The CDR3 bases are TGCAGCGTCCGGACAGGATTCTACATTCAGTACTTC.

This clonotype turned up a few times. The genes are TRBV7-6 and TRBJ1-5; D remains ambiguous. From germline, CDR1 is SGHVS and CDR2 FNYEAQ. V shed 0 bases and J shed 9 bases, with 9 bases lying between them. The CDR3 extends over 13 amino acids. The CDR3 reads CASSLAEWRPQHF. The CDR3 coding sequence is TGTGCCAGCAGCTTAGCAGAGTGGCGGCCCCAGCATTTT.

This clonotype was detected a few times. The chain has TRBV12-3 or TRBV12-4 and TRBJ1-5; no clear D gene. V was shortened by 3 bases and J by 0 bases, with 9 bases between the two germline ends. This CDR3 contains 15 residues. DNA of the CDR3: TGTGCCAGCAGTTTTAAGAGATATAGCAATCAGCCCCAGCATTTT. As protein: CASSFKRYSNQPQHF.

This clonotype was observed a handful of times. This chain joins TRBV6-6 and TRBJ1-2; TRBD1 might be the D (5 bases). In germline, CDR1 is MNHNY, CDR2 SVGAGI (reference sequence). The CDR3 spans 16 residues. V was pared by 0 bases and J by 5 bases, with 16 bases between. CDR3 bases: TGTGCCAGCAGTTACTCGAGCGGGACGGAAAAATATGGCTACACCTTC. Translating gives CASSYSSGTEKYGYTF.

The rearrangement uses TRBV10-3 and TRBJ1-1; a possible D gene is TRBD1 (6 bases). This CDR3 is built from 12 residues. With 7 bases removed from V and 6 bases from J, the gap between germline ends came to 12 bases. Germline V gives CDR1 ENHRY, CDR2 SYGVKD. This CDR3 is CAIMGQGPEAFF. For the CDR3, the DNA is TGTGCCATCATGGGCCAGGGGCCTGAAGCTTTCTTT.

The rearrangement uses TRBV5-1 and TRBJ2-1; D possibly corresponds to TRBD1 (6 bases). The CDR3 totals 14 residues. CDR1 and CDR2 from the germline V gene are SGHRS and YFSETQ. The V gene lost 4 bases and the J gene lost 8 bases, with 16 bases spanning the gap. Written as DNA, the CDR3 is TGCGCCAGCAGCCTCCGAGGGGACAAAGATGAGCAGTTCTTC. Protein sequence: CASSLRGDKDEQFF. Looking up the rest from reference TRBV5-1 and TRBJ2-1 gives the full variable domain: KAGVTQTPRYLIKTRGQQVTLSCSPISGHRSVSWYQQTPGQGLQFLFEYFSETQRNKGNFPGRFSGRQFSNSRSEMNVSTLELGDSALYLCASSLRGDKDEQFFGPGTRLTVL.

This clonotype was recorded once. V usage is TRBV20-1 and J usage is TRBJ2-4; no clear D gene. The length of the CDR3 is 14 residues. Germline V gene data show CDR1 as DFQATT and CDR2 as SNEGSKA (reference sequence). The V end lost 0 bases, the J end lost 6 bases, and 12 bases lay between the germline ends. DNA of the CDR3: TGCAGTGCTAGAGATCTTAGGAGAACAAACATTCAGTACTTC. This codes for CSARDLRRTNIQYF.